These T cell receptor beta chains were read from a single sample in a study of somatic mutations in cytotoxic T cells in rheumatoid arthritis. Sequencing used immunoSEQ multiplex PCR; TCRdb keeps in-frame clones, though not all of them. The table includes roughly 20,000 clones, under 85% detected once. The sample taken for sequencing was CD8+ T cells sorted from blood. The origin of the receptors is an adult with rheumatoid arthritis. Both conserved end residues are part of each CDR3. A D gene is named only where the DNA matches it firmly.

11,TRBJ1-3,-,TRBV6-1,CASRSGNTIYF
14,TRBJ1-5,-,TRBV27,CASSLRAGNQPQHF
13,TRBJ2-7,-,TRBV11-2,CASSYSESYEQYF
17,TRBJ2-5,TRBD2,TRBV11-2,CASSLELAGKYQETQYF
11,TRBJ1-1,-,TRBV29-1,CSVEDRGEAFF
18,TRBJ2-7,TRBD1,TRBV11-2,CASSLDPPTGVLFYEQYF
14,TRBJ2-3,-,TRBV6-5,CASSQGSRTDTQYF
14,TRBJ2-1,TRBD2,TRBV7-9,CASSPTSAYNEQFF
16,TRBJ2-1,TRBD1,TRBV7-9,CASSFPTGGFYNEQFF
15,TRBJ1-2,-,TRBV18,CASSPPPGVDYGYTF
15,TRBJ1-2,-,TRBV5-1,CASSTRAAGVGGYTF
13,TRBJ2-3,-,TRBV7-7,CASSPSATDTQYF
14,TRBJ1-2,-,TRBV9,CASGHHFPNYGYTF
14,TRBJ2-2,-,TRBV7-2,CASSWTRYTGELFF
15,TRBJ2-3,TRBD2,TRBV7-3,CASSLLAGSTDTQYF
11,TRBJ2-5,-,TRBV16,CASSQGETQYF
17,TRBJ1-2,-,TRBV27,CASSLSFLQGFLYGYTF
15,TRBJ2-1,-,TRBV11-2,CASSSGASSYNEQFF
18,TRBJ2-3,TRBD2,TRBV7-2,CASSTVSGGAEFTDTQYF
16,TRBJ2-1,TRBD2,TRBV2,CASRLALAGVLNEQFF
13,TRBJ2-1,-,TRBV6-1,CASSEVRRTEQFF
19,TRBJ2-1,TRBD2,TRBV7-2,CASSFTSIGGAGSYNEQFF
15,TRBJ2-1,-,TRBV7-9,CASSLDIAPIDEQFF
13,TRBJ2-3,TRBD2,TRBV30,CAWSVRELDTQYF
14,TRBJ2-2,TRBD1,TRBV9,CASSAETGYGELFF
13,TRBJ2-3,-,TRBV9,CASSRVGSDTQYF
13,TRBJ1-2,-,TRBV6-1,CASSEGFNYGYTF
14,TRBJ2-7,TRBD2,TRBV7-8,CASSFPLSGGEQYF
14,TRBJ2-7,-,TRBV7-8,CASSLGDFSYEQYF
14,TRBJ2-5,-,TRBV21-1,CARVVGSLQETQYF
14,TRBJ1-5,-,TRBV6-1,CASGGTISNQPQHF
11,TRBJ1-1,TRBD1,TRBV30,CAWGTVYEAFF
17,TRBJ2-6,-,TRBV9,CASSVSRKSSGANVLTF
12,TRBJ2-2,-,TRBV28,CATAVADGELFF
16,TRBJ2-2,-,TRBV10-3,CAISPSGGPDTGELFF